This T cell receptor (beta chain) was retrieved from a study of blood T cell repertoires in COVID-19 (dated by TCRdb to between 2020 and 2021). For the study in its entirety: The collaborator samples originated in the United States, Italy and Spain and spanned the acute and convalescent phases of COVID-19. The prospective study material was composed of cDNA or gDNA derived from T cells, B-cell-depleted T cells, or PBMCs. Subjects who had been exposed to COVID-19, were actively infected with it, or had recovered from it provided the deeply sampled blood TCRbeta repertoires that made up the dataset. A de-identified subject ID, COVID-19 status, age in years and sex were almost always included in the sample metadata. The repertoires were made available in a free public database intended to serve as a resource for research on the immune response to SARS-CoV-2. Where available, HLA class I and class II types were obtained from metadata supplied by the sample provider rather than from assay-based typing. The samples were drawn from two sources: the first 160 participants of the ongoing ImmuneRACE study, and 1,000 to 1,500 subjects contributed by 6 global collaborators. Broad study findings and their caveats: The amount of clinical and demographic metadata varied by source and participant and was provided uncurated.

TCRbeta CDR3 regions were amplified from genomic DNA by means of the immunoSEQ Assay, a bias-controlled multiplex PCR. The original methods were these. Nucleated cell counts per sample were estimated from amplification of reference gene primers within the assay. Sequence reads were collapsed and filtered to measure the absolute abundance of every unique TCRbeta CDR3 rearrangement. For each sample, productive Simpson clonality was calculated as the square root of Simpson's diversity index across productive rearrangements. TCRdb took over this immuneACCESS table, retaining in-frame rearrangements with V and J assigned. Such tables are incomplete; in checked studies, under half of the missing clones stem from an unresolved V gene, and the remainder is unexplained. For V, J and clone size, that table is used; D and trimming come from the DNA. The table for this sample lists over 140,000 clones; approximately 80% of them were counted only once. In total, the top ten clones hold more than 3.5% of the sample.

V is cut by 3 bases and J by 3 bases, and the space between the germline ends is 8 bases. CDR1 and CDR2, per the germline V gene, are SGHRS and YFSETQ. Its CDR3 holds 13 amino acids, cysteine through phenylalanine. This entry keeps only the CDR3 DNA: 39 bases, framed from base 1. Whole blood was collected in K2EDTA tubes by collaborating institutions according to the institutions' own protocols. For TCRbeta analysis, collaborators shipped samples as frozen whole blood, isolated PBMCs, or DNA extracted from either of those sample types. As regards this clone: Its antigen target is currently unknown. No qualities accompany the bases; no much larger clone lies one base away.

The clonotype originates from a woman older than 75 with active or convalescent COVID-19. Sequencing was done on a sample of peripheral blood. The sequence is built from TRBV5-1 and TRBJ2-3; perhaps TRBD2 is the D gene, with 6 bases matching. The nucleotide sequence is TGCGCCAGCAGCTGGGAGGCAACAGATACGCAGTATTTT. Its translation is CASSWEATDTQYF.